This T cell receptor beta chain stems from a study of blood T cell repertoires in COVID-19. The wider study: Some COVID-19 samples were acute and others convalescent; all came from the United States, Italy and Spain. PBMCs, B-cell-depleted T cells, or T cells were the source of the cDNA or gDNA that made up the material.

TCRdb's table, derived via immunoSEQ multiplex PCR, lists solely in-frame clones and lacks some. The sample carries 85,000 to 120,000 clones, about two thirds recorded once. The sequenced material came from peripheral blood. The TCR sequence derives from a human donor with acute or convalescent COVID-19. The donor label of this sample is uncertain.

The CDR3 DNA sequence: TGTGCCATCAGTGAGGGGACTAGCTACAATGAGCAGTTCTTC. This codes for CAISEGTSYNEQFF. The gene calls are TRBV10-3 and TRBJ2-1; 8 positions agree with TRBD2. This CDR3 region has 14 residues. The ends lost 2 bases at V and 3 bases at J; junction bases unmatched: 0. The germline V gene has CDR1 ENHRY and CDR2 SYGVKD.